This passage covers 25 T cell receptor beta chains from one sample sequenced in a study of T cell responses to AZD1222 COVID-19 vaccine. Profiling relied on immunoSEQ multiplex PCR, and the TCRdb table lists in-frame clones only, not all of them. This sample has about 64,000 clones, with around nine tenths found just once. The sample in question was peripheral blood, obtained 28 days after the second dose of the MenACWY control vaccine. The receptors here all came from an adult who received the MenACWY meningococcal vaccine as a control.

Only a few counts were recorded for this clone. V and J are TRBV7-9 and TRBJ1-1, with D perhaps TRBD1 (6 bases). The germline gives CDR1 SEHNR, CDR2 FQNEAQ (reference sequence). This CDR3 has 13 amino acids. Trimming took off 6 bases at V and 8 bases at J, with 16 bases between the two ends. The CDR3 here is CASSLGGQVEAFF. Here the CDR3 DNA reads TGTGCCAGCAGTTTGGGGGGGCAGGTCGAAGCTTTCTTT.

This chain uses TRBV4-3 with TRBJ1-2; D is perhaps TRBD1 (5 bases). This CDR3 has 13 residues. Trimming took 1 base from V and 8 from J, leaving 11 bases between them. Germline lookup yields CDR1 LGHNA and CDR2 YSLEER. CDR3 region: CASSQGGTRGYTF. CDR3 nucleotides: TGCGCCAGCAGCCAAGGAGGGACGCGAGGCTACACCTTC.

This chain connects TRBV6-2 or TRBV6-3 to TRBJ2-7; D is undetermined. The ends were cut back, 4 bases at V and 0 bases at J, with 13 bases in the middle. CDR1 and CDR2 from the germline V gene are MNHEY and SVGEGT. The CDR3 covers 15 residues. CDR3 amino acids: CASSSDSVSSYEQYF. The CDR3 bases are TGTGCCAGCAGTTCCGACTCGGTGAGCTCCTACGAGCAGTACTTC.

The chain carries TRBV6-5 and TRBJ2-7, with D perhaps given as TRBD1 or TRBD2 (5 bases each). CDR3 size: 10 residues. Germline V lookup: CDR1 MNHEY, CDR2 SVGAGI. The ends were cut back, 7 bases at V and 6 bases at J, with 7 bases in the middle. The DNA for the CDR3 is TGTGCCAGCATAGGGACCGAGCAGTACTTC. This translates into CASIGTEQYF.

The chain employs TRBV6-5 and TRBJ2-7, with 10 bases aligning to TRBD2. The CDR3 consists of 15 residues. CDR1 is MNHEY, CDR2 SVGAGI, per germline. The V gene end was trimmed by 0 bases and the J gene end by 3 bases; junction bases not matched to a gene: 2. The CDR3 DNA sequence: TGTGCCAGCAGTTACTCTCCTAGCGGGGGCTACGAGCAGTACTTC. Translated, it gives CASSYSPSGGYEQYF.

This rearrangement joins TRBV7-8 to TRBJ2-1; D ambiguous. The V end was cut by 7 bases, the J end by 0 bases, with 10 bases between. The CDR3 has 14 residues. Germline V gene sequence: CDR1 SGHVS, CDR2 FQNEAQ. The CDR3 DNA reads as TGTGCCAGCAATCCACTGAGCTCCTACAATGAGCAGTTCTTC. Protein sequence: CASNPLSSYNEQFF.

Only a few counts were recorded for this clone. V is TRBV24-1 and J is TRBJ1-1, with D possibly matching TRBD1 (5 bases). The V gene lost 3 bases and the J gene lost 1 base, with 5 bases spanning the gap. Looked up from germline, CDR1 is KGHDR and CDR2 is SFDVKD. CDR3 length equals 13 residues. CDR3 bases: TGTGCCACCAGTGATGACAGGAACACTGAAGCTTTCTTT. Translated, it gives CATSDDRNTEAFF.

The chain joins TRBV2 to TRBJ2-4; 8 positions agree with TRBD2. The germline gives CDR1 SNHLY, CDR2 FYNNEI. J gave up 0 bases and V 6 bases, and 7 bases lay outside the gene matches. This CDR3 is 16 amino acids long. In DNA, the CDR3 is TGTGCCAGCAGGATGACTAGCGACATAGCCAAAAACATTCAGTACTTC. Amino acids: CASRMTSDIAKNIQYF.

The rearrangement joins TRBV9 to TRBJ2-2, with 14 bases lining up with TRBD2. The CDR3 contains 18 residues. The germline V gene encodes CDR1 SGDLS and CDR2 YYNGEE. The trim removed 4 bases at V and 5 bases at J, leaving 10 bases unmatched. The CDR3 DNA reads TGTGCCAGCAGCTCACGTACGGGACTAGCGGGAGATACCGGGGAGCTGTTTTTT. Protein: CASSSRTGLAGDTGELFF.

This clone was seen a few times. This chain uses TRBV4-1 with TRBJ1-4; no firm D call. V lost 1 base, J lost 7 bases, and 13 bases lay in between. Germline loops: CDR1 MGHRA, CDR2 YSYEKL. There are 15 residues in the CDR3. CDR3 sequence: CASSQVWTAAEKLFF. The CDR3 DNA follows: TGCGCCAGCAGCCAAGTGTGGACGGCTGCTGAAAAACTGTTTTTT.

The chain has TRBV10-1 and TRBJ2-3; no reliable D call. The germline V gene encodes CDR1 WNHNN and CDR2 SYGVQD (reference sequence). The CDR3 length is 13 residues. Between the trimmed V and J ends, which lost 5 bases and 4 bases, there was a span of 10 bases. The CDR3 spells CASSSAAPDTQYF. The CDR3 DNA reads as TGCGCCAGCAGTTCGGCTGCGCCAGATACGCAGTATTTT.

The chain carries TRBV5-4 and TRBJ2-2, with 7 bases lining up with TRBD1. Looked up from germline, CDR1 is SGHNT and CDR2 is YYREEE (reference sequence). Trimming removed 3 bases from V and 2 bases from J; junction bases left unmatched: 7. The CDR3 extends over 16 amino acids. In DNA, the CDR3 is TGTGCCAGCAGCTCGGCCGGGACAGTAAACACCGGGGAGCTGTTTTTT. Protein sequence: CASSSAGTVNTGELFF.

The chain is built from TRBV3-1 (or the pseudogene TRBV3-2) and TRBJ2-3; D is unclear. The CDR3 is 15 amino acids. The ends were cut back, 4 bases at V and 7 bases at J, with 18 bases in the middle. From germline, CDR1 is LGHDT and CDR2 YNNKEL (reference sequence). The CDR3 protein is CASSPKIERKNTQYF. Here the CDR3 DNA reads TGTGCCAGCAGCCCCAAGATTGAGAGGAAAAATACGCAGTATTTT.

The V call is TRBV29-1, the J call TRBJ2-3; D may match TRBD1 or TRBD2 (6 bases each). The CDR3 has 14 residues. Germline loops: CDR1 SQVTM, CDR2 ANQGSEA. The V end was cut by 8 bases, the J end by 2 bases, with 17 bases between. As DNA, the CDR3 is TGCAGCCTCCGAGGGGGGACGGTCACAGATACGCAGTATTTT. It translates to CSLRGGTVTDTQYF.

The rearrangement uses TRBV5-1 and TRBJ1-1; D gene uncertain. CDR1 is SGHRS, CDR2 YFSETQ, per germline. CDR3 size: 15 residues. Trimming pared 5 bases from V and 4 bases from J, leaving 18 bases between. The CDR3 is CASRSMFFGSTEAFF. The CDR3 DNA reads as TGCGCCAGCAGATCGATGTTCTTCGGGAGCACTGAAGCTTTCTTT.

V and J are TRBV28 and TRBJ2-3; D is undetermined. The CDR3 length is 14 residues. CDR1 is MDHEN and CDR2 is SYDVKM in the germline V gene. V was trimmed by 6 bases and J by 0 bases, leaving 10 bases between them. CDR3 region: CASSYGFSTDTQYF. The CDR3 DNA follows: TGTGCCAGCAGCTACGGTTTCAGCACAGATACGCAGTATTTT.

The V and J genes are TRBV7-2 and TRBJ1-2, with TRBD1 as a possible D gene (6 bases). From germline, CDR1 is SGHTA and CDR2 FQGNSA. The CDR3 sequence is 14 residues long. V was clipped by 6 bases and J by 5 bases, with 16 bases between them. The CDR3 nucleotides read TGTGCCAGCAGAACAGGACAGACACTATATGGCTACACCTTC. Protein product: CASRTGQTLYGYTF.

V usage is TRBV6-5 and J usage is TRBJ2-6; D gene unclear. The germline gives CDR1 MNHEY, CDR2 SVGAGI. The CDR3 covers 15 residues. V dropped 7 bases and J dropped 3 bases, with 13 bases sitting between them. The CDR3 DNA reads as TGTGCCAGCATCCCACGGAGCTATGGGGCCAACGTCCTGACTTTC. Amino acids: CASIPRSYGANVLTF.

V gene TRBV5-1 combines with J gene TRBJ2-7, with D perhaps given as TRBD1 or TRBD2 (5 bases each). The CDR3 extends over 15 amino acids. Trimming cost V 4 bases and J 3 bases, with 17 bases left between them. The germline CDR1 and CDR2 sequences are SGHRS and YFSETQ. CDR3 bases: TGCGCCAGCAGCCCGGGACCATTACAATTCTACGAGCAGTACTTC. This gives the protein CASSPGPLQFYEQYF.

This sequence joins TRBV30 and TRBJ1-4; D is undetermined. The V gene lost 1 base and the J gene lost 11 bases, with 14 bases spanning the gap. Germline CDR1 reads GTSNPN; CDR2 reads SVGIG (reference sequence). There are 13 residues in the CDR3. CDR3 in DNA: TGTGCCTGGAGTGAGAATTGGGGAGAGAAACTGTTTTTT. It is translated as CAWSENWGEKLFF.

The chain carries TRBV5-1 and TRBJ2-1, with TRBD2 identical over 9 bases. Trimming cost V 6 bases and J 8 bases; bases outside gene matches: 15. Germline loops: CDR1 SGHRS, CDR2 YFSETQ. The length of the CDR3 is 16 residues. Here the CDR3 reads CASTPFSGSRADEQFF. CDR3 nucleotide sequence: TGCGCCAGCACCCCATTTAGCGGGAGTAGAGCTGATGAGCAGTTCTTC.

Only one count was recorded for this clone. The CDR3 here is CASSLLEGFNSPLHF. DNA of the CDR3: TGTGCCAGCAGCCTACTAGAGGGGTTTAATTCACCCCTCCACTTT. The chain employs TRBV9 and TRBJ1-6; D is possibly TRBD1 (5 bases). The germline V gene encodes CDR1 SGDLS and CDR2 YYNGEE. The CDR3 extends over 15 amino acids. Trimming took off 4 bases at V and 6 bases at J, with 14 bases between the two ends.

The chain uses TRBV2 and TRBJ2-1; 10 nucleotides agree with TRBD2. V shed 5 bases, J shed 7 bases, and the junction held 5 bases outside the gene matches. The germline gives CDR1 SNHLY, CDR2 FYNNEI. The CDR3 is 14 amino acids. The CDR3 is CASSPSGSVNEQFF. CDR3 coding DNA: TGTGCCAGCAGTCCTAGCGGGAGCGTAAATGAGCAGTTCTTC.

J is TRBJ1-1 and V is TRBV28; D remains unclear. The CDR3 consists of 14 residues. Germline CDR1 MDHEN, CDR2 SYDVKM. V was cut by 3 bases and J by 5 bases, with 13 bases left in between. The CDR3, as DNA: TGTGCCAGCAGTTTCGTAGTGGAAGGGACTGAAGCTTTCTTT. As protein: CASSFVVEGTEAFF.

V gene TRBV12-3 or TRBV12-4 combines with J gene TRBJ2-1, with D hard to call. Trimming removed 6 bases at V and 10 bases at J, with 13 bases between. The CDR3 spans 12 residues. CDR3 nucleotides: TGTGCCAGCAGGACCTCTAGGCTGGAGCAGTTCTTC. It yields the protein CASRTSRLEQFF.